These T cell receptor beta chains were read from a single sample in a study of Ad26.COV2.S vaccination and SARS-CoV-2 variants. Clones were sequenced by immunoSEQ multiplex PCR, and TCRdb holds only the in-frame ones, with some missing. The profile shows about 480,000 clones, 70% to 90% of them singletons. Sequences were derived from peripheral blood, sampled in a trial of Ad26.COV2.S vaccine versus placebo. All receptors derive from a person aged 18 to 59 who received the Ad26.COV2.S COVID-19 vaccine or a placebo. The CDR3 runs from the conserved cysteine through the conserved F or W. Fields, in order: D gene, V gene, J gene, clone size, CDR3 length, CDR3 DNA, CDR3 protein. D genes are given only for firm matches. The size of a clone is reported for some rows only, either as once, few or many, or as a class for expanded clones.

NA	TRBV19	TRBJ1-2	NA	15	TGTGCCAGTCTCCAAACGGGGGGCGGCGACTATGGCTACACCTTC	CASLQTGGGDYGYTF
TRBD2	TRBV30	TRBJ2-2	few	14	TGTGCCTGGAGAAAGGGACTAGCGGTCGGGGAGCTGTTTTTT	CAWRKGLAVGELFF
TRBD2	TRBV11-2	TRBJ2-3	NA	16	TGTGCCAGCAGCCAAGGACTAGCGGGAAGGTTGGATACGCAGTATTTT	CASSQGLAGRLDTQYF
TRBD2	TRBV5-1	TRBJ2-7	NA	16	TGCGCCAGCAGCTTGGCCGCGGGGACTAGGATCTACGAGCAGTACTTC	CASSLAAGTRIYEQYF
NA	TRBV19	TRBJ2-2	NA	14	TGTGCCAGTAGTATGCCGGGAGAGTCCGGGGAGCTGTTTTTT	CASSMPGESGELFF
NA	TRBV19	TRBJ2-3	NA	13	TGTGCCAGTAGTATGGGTGGGGGCAATACGCAGTATTTT	CASSMGGGNTQYF
TRBD1	TRBV19	TRBJ1-5	NA	16	TGTGCCAGTAGTATCCTGGCAGGGGGCCTGGATCAGCCCCAGCATTTT	CASSILAGGLDQPQHF
TRBD2	TRBV11-2	TRBJ2-3	NA	14	TGTGCCAGCAGCCCCACAACTAGCGCAGATACGCAGTATTTT	CASSPTTSADTQYF
TRBD2	TRBV19	TRBJ2-7	NA	20	TGTGCCAGTAGTTCAAAGCCACCGGGACTAGCGGGATCAGGAAGAATCCGGCAGTACTTC	CASSSKPPGLAGSGRIRQYF
TRBD1	TRBV5-4	TRBJ2-5	NA	14	TGTGCCAGCAGTACTGGACAGGAACAAGAGACCCAGTACTTC	CASSTGQEQETQYF
TRBD1	TRBV19	TRBJ1-2	NA	15	TGTGCCAGTACGGTTTCAGGGGGCCCAACCTATGGCTACACCTTC	CASTVSGGPTYGYTF
NA	TRBV7-9	TRBJ1-2	once	15	TGTGCCAGCAGCTTAAGGGACAAGAGTAACTATGGCTACACCTTC	CASSLRDKSNYGYTF
NA	TRBV5-6	TRBJ1-1	NA	15	TGTGCCAGCAGCTTTTCGGGTGGGGCGAACACTGAAGCTTTCTTT	CASSFSGGANTEAFF
NA	TRBV5-1	TRBJ1-2	NA	14	TGCGCCAGCAGCATAACGGACAGTAACTATGGCTACACCTTC	CASSITDSNYGYTF
TRBD1	TRBV7-9	TRBJ1-6	many	13	TGTGCCAGCAGTGGACAGGGAAGTTCACCCCTCCACTTT	CASSGQGSSPLHF
TRBD1	TRBV20-1	TRBJ2-7	once	15	TGCAGTGCTAGTAAATCCGGGACAGGGCAGCACGAGCAGTACTTC	CSASKSGTGQHEQYF
NA	TRBV27	TRBJ1-5	few	13	TGTGCCAGCAGTCCAGGATACAATCAGCCCCAGCATTTT	CASSPGYNQPQHF
TRBD1	TRBV30	TRBJ1-1	NA	11	TGTGCCGGTAAGACAGGGACTGAAGCTTTCTTT	CAGKTGTEAFF